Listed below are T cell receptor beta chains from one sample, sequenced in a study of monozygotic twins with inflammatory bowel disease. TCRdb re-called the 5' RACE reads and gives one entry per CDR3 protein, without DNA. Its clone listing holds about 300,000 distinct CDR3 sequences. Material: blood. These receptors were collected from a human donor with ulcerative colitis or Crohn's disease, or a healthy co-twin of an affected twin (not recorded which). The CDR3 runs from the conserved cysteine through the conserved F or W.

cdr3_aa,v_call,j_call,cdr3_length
CASSLGLAGASYNEQFF,TRBV5-1,TRBJ2-1,17
CSASPRDRVMLVDQPQHF,TRBV20-1,TRBJ1-5,18
CASSQVGTLDYEQYF,TRBV4-2,TRBJ2-7,15
CASSHHGYNEQFF,TRBV9,TRBJ2-1,13
CASSQTSGGGYNEQFF,TRBV4-2,TRBJ2-1,16
CASSPGTMAGELFF,TRBV14,TRBJ2-2,14
CASSQDGRAYHF,TRBV4-1,TRBJ2-7,12
CASSPEGSTYNEQFF,TRBV5-1,TRBJ2-1,15
CASSQDRANYNEQFF,TRBV4-3,TRBJ2-1,15
CASSFWEDTEAFF,TRBV5-5,TRBJ1-1,13
CASSPYSGGNNEQFF,TRBV7-2,TRBJ2-1,15
CATGGGSTYEQYF,TRBV19,TRBJ2-7,13
CASTTGPNYGYTF,TRBV12-3/TRBV12-4,TRBJ1-2,13
CATSPQLAGSTDTQYF,TRBV24-1,TRBJ2-3,16
CATSPGLSGANVLTF,TRBV15,TRBJ2-6,15
CASSLMAGAIQETQYF,TRBV5-1,TRBJ2-5,16
CASSFRTDTDTQYF,TRBV5-5,TRBJ2-3,14
CASRLLSGTGTYEQYF,TRBV5-1,TRBJ2-7,16
CASSENSLLNTEAFF,TRBV5-1,TRBJ1-1,15